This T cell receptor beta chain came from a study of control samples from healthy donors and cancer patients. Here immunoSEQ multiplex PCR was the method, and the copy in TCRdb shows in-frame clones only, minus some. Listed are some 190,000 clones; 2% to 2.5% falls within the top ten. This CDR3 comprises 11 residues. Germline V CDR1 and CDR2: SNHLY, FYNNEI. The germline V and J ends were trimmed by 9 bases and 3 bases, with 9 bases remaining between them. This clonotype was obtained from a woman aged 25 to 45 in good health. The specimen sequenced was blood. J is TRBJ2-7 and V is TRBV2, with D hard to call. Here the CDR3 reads CASTTNYEQYF. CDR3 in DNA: TGTGCCAGTACTACAAACTACGAGCAGTACTTC.